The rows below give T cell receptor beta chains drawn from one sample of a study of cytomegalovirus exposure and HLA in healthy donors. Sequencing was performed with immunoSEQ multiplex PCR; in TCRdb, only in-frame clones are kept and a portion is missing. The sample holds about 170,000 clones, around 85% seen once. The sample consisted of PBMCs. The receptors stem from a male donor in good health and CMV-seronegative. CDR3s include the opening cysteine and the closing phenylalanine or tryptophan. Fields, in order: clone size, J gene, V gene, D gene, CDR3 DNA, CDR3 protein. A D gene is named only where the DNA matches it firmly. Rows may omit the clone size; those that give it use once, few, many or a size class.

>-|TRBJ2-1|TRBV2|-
TGTGCCAGCAGTGCCGGACAGCCCGGCCGGGTCTTC
CASSAGQPGRVF
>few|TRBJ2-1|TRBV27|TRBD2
TGTGCCAGCAGTGTCCATCCTAGCGGGGGGAGTGGTGAGCAGTTCTTC
CASSVHPSGGSGEQFF
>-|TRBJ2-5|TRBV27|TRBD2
TGTGCCAGCAGTTTACCGGGGGGTGAGACCCAGTACTTC
CASSLPGGETQYF
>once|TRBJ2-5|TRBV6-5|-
TGTGCCAGCAGTTACCAGGGTTCGGCGGAGACCCAGTACTTC
CASSYQGSAETQYF
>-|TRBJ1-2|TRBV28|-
TGTGCCAGCAGGGTCGACAGTCCCTATGGCTACACCTTC
CASRVDSPYGYTF
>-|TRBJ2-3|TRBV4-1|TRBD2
TGCGCCAGCAGCCAAGATGGGGCGGGGGGGGCTTCAGATACGCAGTATTTT
CASSQDGAGGASDTQYF
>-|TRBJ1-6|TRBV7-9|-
TGTTCCAGCAGCTGGGAGGCTGTAGAAGCACCCCTCCACTTT
CSSSWEAVEAPLHF
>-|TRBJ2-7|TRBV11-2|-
TGTGCCAGCAGTTGGGGACTGCTCTCCTACGAGCAGTACTTC
CASSWGLLSYEQYF
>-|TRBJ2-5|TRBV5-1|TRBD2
TGCGCCAGCAGCGTGCAACTAGCGGGGGGCCGGGTGACCCAGTACTTC
CASSVQLAGGRVTQYF
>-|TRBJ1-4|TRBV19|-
TGTGCCAGTAGTACCCCTCTGGGAGGGAATAATGAAAAACTGTTTTTT
CASSTPLGGNNEKLFF
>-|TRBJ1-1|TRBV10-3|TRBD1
TGTGCCATCAGTGAGTCCCAGGGGGCCCACACTGAAGCTTTCTTT
CAISESQGAHTEAFF
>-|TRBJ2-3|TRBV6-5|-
TGTGCCAGTATCTCGGAGGCAGATACGCAGTATTTT
CASISEADTQYF
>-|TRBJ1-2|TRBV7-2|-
TGTGCCAGCAGCTCTTCTGGGGGCCAACTCTATGCGGGCTACACCTTC
CASSSSGGQLYAGYTF
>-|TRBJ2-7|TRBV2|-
TGTGCCAGCAGGGAATTAGCGGCGTCTTACGAGCAGTACTTC
CASRELAASYEQYF
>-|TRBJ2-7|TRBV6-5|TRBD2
TGTGCCAGCAGAAAACCGGGACTAGCCTACTACGAGCAGTACTTC
CASRKPGLAYYEQYF
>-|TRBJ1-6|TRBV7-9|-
TGTGCCAGCAGCTTCGGGAGGAGTAATTCACCCCTCCACTTT
CASSFGRSNSPLHF
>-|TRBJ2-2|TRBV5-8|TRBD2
TGTGCCAGCAGCCTCCTAGCGGGGGCCCTTCACACCGGGGAGCTGTTTTTT
CASSLLAGALHTGELFF
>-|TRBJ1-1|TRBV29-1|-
TGCAGCGTTGTCCGGCGGTTGAACACTGAAGCTTTCTTT
CSVVRRLNTEAFF
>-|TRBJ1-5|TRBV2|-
TGTGCCAGCAGTGAACAGGGTAACGGCAATCAGCCCCAGCATTTT
CASSEQGNGNQPQHF
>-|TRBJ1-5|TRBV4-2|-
TGTGCCAGCAGCCAAGAATGGCTCAATGCCGGCGGGATCCAGCCCCAGCATTTT
CASSQEWLNAGGIQPQHF
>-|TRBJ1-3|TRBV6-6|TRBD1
TGTGCCAGCAGTCCGGTCAACAGGGGGCATGGAAACACCATATATTTT
CASSPVNRGHGNTIYF
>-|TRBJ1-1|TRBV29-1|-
TGCAGCGCTGGAGAGAGTGAAGCTTTCTTT
CSAGESEAFF